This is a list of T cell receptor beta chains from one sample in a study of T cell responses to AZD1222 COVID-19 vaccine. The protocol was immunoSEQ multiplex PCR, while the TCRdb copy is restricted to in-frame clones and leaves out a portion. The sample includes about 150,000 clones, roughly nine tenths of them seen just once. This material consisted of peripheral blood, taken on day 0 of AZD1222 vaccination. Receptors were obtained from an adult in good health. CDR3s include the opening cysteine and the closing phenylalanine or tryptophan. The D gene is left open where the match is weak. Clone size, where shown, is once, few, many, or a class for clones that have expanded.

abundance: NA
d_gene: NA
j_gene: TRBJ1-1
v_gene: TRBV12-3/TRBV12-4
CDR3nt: TGTGCCAGCAGTTTAAGTGGTGGCACTGAAGCTTTCTTT
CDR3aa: CASSLSGGTEAFF

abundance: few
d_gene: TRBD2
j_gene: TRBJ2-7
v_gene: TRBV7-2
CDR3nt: TGTGCCAGCAGCTCAACTAGCGGGGGGGCCGACGAGCAGTACTTC
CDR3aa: CASSSTSGGADEQYF

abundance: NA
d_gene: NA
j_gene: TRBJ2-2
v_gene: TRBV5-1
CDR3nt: TGCGCCAGCAGCCACACCCCTGACACCGGGGAGCTGTTTTTT
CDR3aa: CASSHTPDTGELFF

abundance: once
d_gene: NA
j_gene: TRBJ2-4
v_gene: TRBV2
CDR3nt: TGTGCCAGCAGGGGGGAAGGGAGGAACATTCAGTACTTC
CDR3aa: CASRGEGRNIQYF

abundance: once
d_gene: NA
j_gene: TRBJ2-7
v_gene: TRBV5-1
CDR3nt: TGCGCCAGCAGCCCTACCGGGAGAGCCCTCTCCTACGAGCAGTACTTC
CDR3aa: CASSPTGRALSYEQYF

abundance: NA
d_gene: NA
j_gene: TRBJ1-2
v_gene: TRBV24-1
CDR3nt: TGTGCCACCAGTGGCCCGCAGGCAGAGGACACTTACTATGGCTACACCTTC
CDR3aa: CATSGPQAEDTYYGYTF

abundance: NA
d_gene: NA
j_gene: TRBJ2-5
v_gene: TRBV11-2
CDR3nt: TGTGCCAGCAGCTTAGATGGTCATCGGGCACTGAAGACCCAGTACTTC
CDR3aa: CASSLDGHRALKTQYF

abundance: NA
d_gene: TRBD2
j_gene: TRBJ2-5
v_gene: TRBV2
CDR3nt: TGTGCCAGCAGTGTCGGGACTAGAGCGACCCAGTACTTC
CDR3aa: CASSVGTRATQYF

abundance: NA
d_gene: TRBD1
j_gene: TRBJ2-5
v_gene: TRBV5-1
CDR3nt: TGCGCCAGCAGCCAGGGACAGATCCAAGAGACCCAGTACTTC
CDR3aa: CASSQGQIQETQYF

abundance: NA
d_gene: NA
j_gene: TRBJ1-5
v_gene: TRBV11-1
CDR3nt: TGTGCCAGCAGCACTGGACAGAATCAGCCCCAGCATTTT
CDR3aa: CASSTGQNQPQHF

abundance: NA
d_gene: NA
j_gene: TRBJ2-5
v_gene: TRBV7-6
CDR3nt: TGTGCCAGCAGCGTCTTAGCGCGTCTCATGGGCGAGACCCAGTACTTC
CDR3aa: CASSVLARLMGETQYF

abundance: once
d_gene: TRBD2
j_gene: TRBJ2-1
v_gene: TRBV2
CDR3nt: TGTGCCAGCAGTAGCAGTAGCGGGGGGGCCCTCAATGAGCAGTTCTTC
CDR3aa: CASSSSSGGALNEQFF

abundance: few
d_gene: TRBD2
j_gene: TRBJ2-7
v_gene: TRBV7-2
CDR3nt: TGTGCCAGCAGCTTTTATAGCGGGGGGCCCCCCTACGAGCAGTACTTC
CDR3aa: CASSFYSGGPPYEQYF

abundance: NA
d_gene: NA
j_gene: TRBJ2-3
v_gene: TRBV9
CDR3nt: TGTGCCAGCAGCGTATTTGGTCGCACAGATACGCAGTATTTT
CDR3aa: CASSVFGRTDTQYF

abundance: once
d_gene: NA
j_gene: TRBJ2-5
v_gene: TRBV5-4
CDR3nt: TGTGCCAGCAGCTTGGCGGGGGCGGGAGAGACCCAGTACTTC
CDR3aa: CASSLAGAGETQYF

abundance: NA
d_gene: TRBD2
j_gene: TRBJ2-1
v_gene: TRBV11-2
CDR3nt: TGTGCCAGCAGCTTACACACTAGCGGGAACTACAATGAGCAGTTCTTC
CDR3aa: CASSLHTSGNYNEQFF

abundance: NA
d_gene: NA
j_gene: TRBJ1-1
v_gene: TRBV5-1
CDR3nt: TGCGCCAGCAGCTTGGGACCTGAAGCTTTCTTT
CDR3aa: CASSLGPEAFF

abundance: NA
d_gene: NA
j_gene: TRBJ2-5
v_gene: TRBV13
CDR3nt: TGTGCCAGCAGCTTAGTAGGGGGGGCTTTACAAGAGACCCAGTACTTC
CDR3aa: CASSLVGGALQETQYF

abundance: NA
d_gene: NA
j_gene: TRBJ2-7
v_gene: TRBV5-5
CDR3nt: TGTGCCAGCAGCCCCGGGACGAAGGAGCAGTACTTC
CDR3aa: CASSPGTKEQYF

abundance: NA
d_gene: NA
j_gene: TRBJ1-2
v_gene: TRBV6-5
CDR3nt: TGTGCCAGCAGTTACTCAGCCACAGCTAACTATGGCTACACCTTC
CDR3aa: CASSYSATANYGYTF

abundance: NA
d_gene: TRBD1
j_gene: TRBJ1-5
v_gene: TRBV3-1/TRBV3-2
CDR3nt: TGTGCCAGCAGTTTGACAGGGGTGCAGCCCCAGCATTTT
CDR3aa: CASSLTGVQPQHF

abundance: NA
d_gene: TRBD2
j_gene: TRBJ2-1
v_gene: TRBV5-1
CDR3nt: TGCGCCAGCAGGCGACTAGCGGGCTACAATGAGCAGTTCTTC
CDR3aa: CASRRLAGYNEQFF

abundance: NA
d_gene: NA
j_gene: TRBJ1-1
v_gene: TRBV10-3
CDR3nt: TGTGCCGCCGCGGGAGGCACTGAAGCTTTCTTT
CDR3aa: CAAAGGTEAFF

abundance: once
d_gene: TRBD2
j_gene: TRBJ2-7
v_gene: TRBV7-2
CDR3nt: TGTGCCAGCAGCTTCAAAAGCGGGAGGGGCTCCTACGAGCAGTACTTC
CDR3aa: CASSFKSGRGSYEQYF

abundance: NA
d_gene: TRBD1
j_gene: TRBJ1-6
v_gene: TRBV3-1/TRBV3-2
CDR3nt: TGTGCCAGCAGCCCAGCGACAGGGCTAAGTTATAATTCACCCCTCCACTTT
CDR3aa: CASSPATGLSYNSPLHF

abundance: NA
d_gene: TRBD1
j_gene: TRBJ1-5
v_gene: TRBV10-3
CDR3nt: TGTGCCATCAGTCGACAGGGGATTAGCAATCAGCCCCAGCATTTT
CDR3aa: CAISRQGISNQPQHF

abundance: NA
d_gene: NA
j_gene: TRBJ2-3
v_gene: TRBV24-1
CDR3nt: TGTGCCACCTCGGGTCGGGGGCGTGGCACAGATACGCAGTATTTT
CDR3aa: CATSGRGRGTDTQYF

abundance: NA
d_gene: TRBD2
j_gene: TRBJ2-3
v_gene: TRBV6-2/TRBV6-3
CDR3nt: TGTGCCAGCAGCCGAGCGGGGACGACCGGCACAGATACGCAGTATTTT
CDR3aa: CASSRAGTTGTDTQYF

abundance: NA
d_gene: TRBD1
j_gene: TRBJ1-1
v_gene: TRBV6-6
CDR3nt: TGTGCCAGCAGTTCTCAGGGGGCTAACACTGAAGCTTTCTTT
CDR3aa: CASSSQGANTEAFF

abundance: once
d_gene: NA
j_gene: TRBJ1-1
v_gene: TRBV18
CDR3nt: TGTGCCAGCTCACCTCAATCCGGGGGCACTGAAGCTTTCTTT
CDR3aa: CASSPQSGGTEAFF

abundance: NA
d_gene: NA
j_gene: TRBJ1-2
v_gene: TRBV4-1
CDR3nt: TGCGCCAGCAGCCAAGCCGGGACACAAAAGGGAAGAAAGAAGAATGGCTACACCTTC
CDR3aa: CASSQAGTQKGRKKNGYTF

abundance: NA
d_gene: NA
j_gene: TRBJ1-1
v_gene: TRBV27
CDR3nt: TGTGCCAGCAGTTTATTAGCAGGGCTATCGAACACTGAAGCTTTCTTT
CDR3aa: CASSLLAGLSNTEAFF

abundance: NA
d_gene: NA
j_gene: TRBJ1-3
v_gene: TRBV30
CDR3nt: TGTGCCTGGAGGCTAACAGGCAACTCTGGAAACACCATATATTTT
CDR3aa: CAWRLTGNSGNTIYF

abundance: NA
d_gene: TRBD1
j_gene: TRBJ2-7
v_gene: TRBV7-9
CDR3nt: TGTGCCAGCAGCTTAGCCTCGACAGGGTCCGAGCAGTACTTC
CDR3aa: CASSLASTGSEQYF

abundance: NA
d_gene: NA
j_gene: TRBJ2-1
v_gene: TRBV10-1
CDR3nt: TGCGCCAGCAGTGAGTCGACGGGTGAGCAGTTCTTC
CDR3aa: CASSESTGEQFF

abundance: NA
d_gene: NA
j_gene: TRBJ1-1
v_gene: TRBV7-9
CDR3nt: TGTGCCAGCAGCCTCAGGGAGAACACTGAAGCTTTCTTT
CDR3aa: CASSLRENTEAFF

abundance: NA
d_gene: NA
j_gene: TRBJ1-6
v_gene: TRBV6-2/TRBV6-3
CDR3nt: TGTGCCAGCAGTTTTGGCGGCCTCGCAGGGAATTCACCCCTCCACTTT
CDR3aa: CASSFGGLAGNSPLHF

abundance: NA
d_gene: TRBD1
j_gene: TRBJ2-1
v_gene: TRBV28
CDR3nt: TGTGCCAGCAGTTTACGGACAGGACCCTACAATGAGCAGTTCTTC
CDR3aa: CASSLRTGPYNEQFF

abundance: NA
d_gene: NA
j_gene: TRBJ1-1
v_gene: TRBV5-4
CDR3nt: TGTGCCAGCAGCGCCCGGCCCGAGATGAACACTGAAGCTTTCTTT
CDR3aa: CASSARPEMNTEAFF

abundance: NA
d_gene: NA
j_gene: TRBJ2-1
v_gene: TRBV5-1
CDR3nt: TGCGCCAGCAGCTTGGGCCTGCCCCCGGATGAGCAGTTCTTC
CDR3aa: CASSLGLPPDEQFF

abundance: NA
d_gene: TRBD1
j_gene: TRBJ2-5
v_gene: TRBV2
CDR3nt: TGTGCCAGCAGGAGGGGGACAGGGGGGCTAGAGACCCAGTACTTC
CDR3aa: CASRRGTGGLETQYF

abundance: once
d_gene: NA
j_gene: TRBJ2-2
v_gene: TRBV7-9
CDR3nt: TGTGCCAGCAGCCGTGAGAACACCGGGGAGCTGTTTTTT
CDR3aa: CASSRENTGELFF

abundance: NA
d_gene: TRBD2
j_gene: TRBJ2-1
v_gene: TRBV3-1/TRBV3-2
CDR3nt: TGTGCCAGCAGCCAAGCGAAATCGGGGGGGGCCAAGAATGAGCAGTTCTTC
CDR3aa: CASSQAKSGGAKNEQFF

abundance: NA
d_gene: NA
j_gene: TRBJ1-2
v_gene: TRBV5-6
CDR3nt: TGTGCCAGCAGCCGCCCCCCCCGGAGGAATGGCTACACCTTC
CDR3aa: CASSRPPRRNGYTF

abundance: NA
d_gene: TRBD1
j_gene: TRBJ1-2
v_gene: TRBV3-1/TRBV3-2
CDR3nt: TGTGCCAGCAGCCAAATTACAGGGGGCAATGGCTACACCTTC
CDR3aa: CASSQITGGNGYTF

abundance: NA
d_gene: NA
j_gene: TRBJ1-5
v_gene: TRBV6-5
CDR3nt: TGTGCCAGCTCTGGGGGCTATAGCAATCAGCCCCAGCATTTT
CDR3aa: CASSGGYSNQPQHF

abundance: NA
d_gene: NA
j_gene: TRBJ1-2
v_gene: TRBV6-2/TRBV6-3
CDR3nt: TGTGCCAGCAGTTACTCGGTAGGGAACTATGGCTACACCTTC
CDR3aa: CASSYSVGNYGYTF

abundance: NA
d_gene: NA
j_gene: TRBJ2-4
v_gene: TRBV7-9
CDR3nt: TGTGCCAGCAGCTTAGAACTAGAGAACATTCAGTACTTC
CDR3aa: CASSLELENIQYF

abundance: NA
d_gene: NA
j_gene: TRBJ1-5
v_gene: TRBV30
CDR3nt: TGTGCCTGGAGTGCTGGGGTTCACCAGCCCCAGCATTTT
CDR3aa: CAWSAGVHQPQHF

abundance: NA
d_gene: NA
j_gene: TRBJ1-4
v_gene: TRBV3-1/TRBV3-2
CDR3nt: TGTGCCAGCAGCCATACACGGACAGCAGCCGCAACTAATGAAAAACTGTTTTTT
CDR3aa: CASSHTRTAAATNEKLFF

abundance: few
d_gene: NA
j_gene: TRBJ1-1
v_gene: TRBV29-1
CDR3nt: TGCAGCGTTGACCGGGACGACACTGAAGCTTTCTTT
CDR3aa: CSVDRDDTEAFF